This T cell receptor (beta chain) emerged from a study of metastatic and nonmetastatic thyroid tumors. The CDR3 extends over 16 amino acids. The V gene's germline CDR1 is LGHNT and CDR2 FRNRAP. Trimming removed 6 bases from V and 2 bases from J, with 17 bases in between. No patient had received any treatment before thyroid surgery. Only a few counts were recorded for this clone. TCRdb re-called clones from the PCR reads using MiXCR. This sample carries 50,000 or so clones, around 25% of them seen once, and the ten largest clones take roughly 3.2%. Material: blood. The chain joins TRBV12-5 to TRBJ2-1; tentatively, D is TRBD1 or TRBD2 (6 bases each). This clonotype originated in a male donor with papillary thyroid cancer or a benign thyroid nodule (not recorded which). Some clones in this sample may be carry-over from other donors' samples. The CDR3 DNA is TGTGCTAGTGGACCAAGTAGGGGGGCTACCTACAATGAGCAGTTCTTC. Protein: CASGPSRGATYNEQFF.